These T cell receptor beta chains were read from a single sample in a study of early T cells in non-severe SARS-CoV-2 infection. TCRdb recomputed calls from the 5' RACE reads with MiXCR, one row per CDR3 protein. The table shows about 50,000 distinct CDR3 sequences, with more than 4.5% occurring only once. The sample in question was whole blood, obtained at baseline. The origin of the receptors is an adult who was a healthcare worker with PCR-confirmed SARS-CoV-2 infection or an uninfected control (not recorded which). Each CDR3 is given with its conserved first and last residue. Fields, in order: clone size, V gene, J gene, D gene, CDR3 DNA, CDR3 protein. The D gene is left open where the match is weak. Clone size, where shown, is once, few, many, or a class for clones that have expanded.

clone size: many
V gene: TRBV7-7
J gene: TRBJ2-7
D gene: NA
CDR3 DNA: TGTGCCAGCAGCTCCGAAAGTAGCGGATCCTACGAGCAGTACTTC
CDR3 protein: CASSSESSGSYEQYF

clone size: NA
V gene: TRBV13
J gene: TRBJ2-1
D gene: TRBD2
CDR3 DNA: TGTGCCAGCAGTATAGCGGGAGGGCCCTACAATGAGCAGTTCTTC
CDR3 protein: CASSIAGGPYNEQFF

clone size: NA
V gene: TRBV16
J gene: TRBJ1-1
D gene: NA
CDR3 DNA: TGTGCCAGCAGCCAAATGGGGACTGAAGCTTTCTTT
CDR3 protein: CASSQMGTEAFF

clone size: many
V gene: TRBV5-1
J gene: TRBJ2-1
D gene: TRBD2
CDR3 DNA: TGCGCCAGCAGCGGGGGGGATGGAAATGAGCAGTTCTTC
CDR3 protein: CASSGGDGNEQFF

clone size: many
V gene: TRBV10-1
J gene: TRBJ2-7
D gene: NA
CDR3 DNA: TGCGCCAGCAGTGAGTTTTTTCCCGCCGGGGGCTTCGGCGAGCAGTACTTC
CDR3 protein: CASSEFFPAGGFGEQYF

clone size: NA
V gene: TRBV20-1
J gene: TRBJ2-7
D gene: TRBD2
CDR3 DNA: TGCAGTGCCACACCCTTAGCGGGGCGTGGGGACGAGCAGTACTTC
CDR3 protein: CSATPLAGRGDEQYF

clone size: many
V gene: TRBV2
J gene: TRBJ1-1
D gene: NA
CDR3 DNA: TGTGCCAGCAGCGATTTCTTGGGGACCCAAGTACTTAACACTGAAGCTTTCTTT
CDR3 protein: CASSDFLGTQVLNTEAFF

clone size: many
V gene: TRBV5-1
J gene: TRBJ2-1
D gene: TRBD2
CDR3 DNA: TGCGCCAGCAGCTTGGTGGCTAGCGGGAGGGCCGATGAGCAGTTCTTC
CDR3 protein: CASSLVASGRADEQFF

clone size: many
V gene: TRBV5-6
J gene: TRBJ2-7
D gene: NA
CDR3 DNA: TGTGCCAGCAGCCACCAACGCGTGCTCGTCTACGAGCAGTACTTC
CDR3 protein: CASSHQRVLVYEQYF

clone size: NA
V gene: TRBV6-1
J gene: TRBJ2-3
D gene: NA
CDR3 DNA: TGTGCCAGCAGTGAGGGGGCCGGCACAGATACGCAGTATTTT
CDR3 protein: CASSEGAGTDTQYF

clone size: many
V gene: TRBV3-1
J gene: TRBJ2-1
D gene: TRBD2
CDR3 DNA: TGTGCCAGCAGGCGACAGCGGGAGGAGCAGTTCTTC
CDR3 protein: CASRRQREEQFF

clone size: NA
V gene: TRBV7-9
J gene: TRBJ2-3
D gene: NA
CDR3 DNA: TGTGCCAGCAGCTTCACACCCGGGACCCCCACAGATACGCAGTATTTT
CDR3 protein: CASSFTPGTPTDTQYF

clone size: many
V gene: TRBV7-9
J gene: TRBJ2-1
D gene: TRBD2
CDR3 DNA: TGTGCCAGCAGCCCCGGTGGTAGCGGGAGGAGCTATGAGCAGTTCTTC
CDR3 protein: CASSPGGSGRSYEQFF

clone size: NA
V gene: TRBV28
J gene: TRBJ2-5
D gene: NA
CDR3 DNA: TGTGCCAGCAGGAAGAGGGGCGCGAGAAGGGTCGGAGAGACCCAGTACTTC
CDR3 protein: CASRKRGARRVGETQYF

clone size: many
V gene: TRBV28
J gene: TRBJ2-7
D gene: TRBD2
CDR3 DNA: TGTGCCAGCAGTTCCCACAGCGGGAGAATCGCATACGAGCAGTACTTC
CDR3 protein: CASSSHSGRIAYEQYF

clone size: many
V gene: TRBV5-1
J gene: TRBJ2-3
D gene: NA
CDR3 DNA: TGCGCCAGCAGCACCGCGGAAACAGATACGCAGTATTTT
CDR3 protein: CASSTAETDTQYF

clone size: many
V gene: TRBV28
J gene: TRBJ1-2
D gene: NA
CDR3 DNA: TGTGCCAGCAGCACCTGGGACGTCGGGGGTGGAGGCTACACCTTC
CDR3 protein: CASSTWDVGGGGYTF

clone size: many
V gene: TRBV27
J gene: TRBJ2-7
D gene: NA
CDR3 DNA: TGTGCCAGCAGTCCCCGGGACCCTACCTACGAGCAGTACTTC
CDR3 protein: CASSPRDPTYEQYF